The 18 T cell receptor beta chains listed next were all sequenced from one sample in a study of monozygotic twins with inflammatory bowel disease (dated by TCRdb to between 2018 and 2021). Library method: 5' RACE. For sequencing, an Illumina HiSeq 2500 was employed. The reads, reprocessed by TCRdb, yield one row per CDR3 protein sequence and no DNA. The sample's table lists a count of about 210,000 distinct CDR3 sequences. The top ten constitute roughly 8% of the sample. The sequenced material came from blood. The receptors here all came from a human donor with ulcerative colitis or Crohn's disease, or a healthy co-twin of an affected twin (not recorded which).

This rearrangement joins TRBV7-2 to TRBJ2-1; TCRdb's D gene call, TRBD2, goes unchecked for lack of DNA. Germline V gene data show CDR1 as SGHTA and CDR2 as FQGNSA. The CDR3 has 16 amino acids. The CDR3 sequence is CASSSRTSGRYNEQFF.

The rearrangement links TRBV6-2 or TRBV6-3 to TRBJ2-2; TCRdb indicates TRBD1, and absent DNA this call remains unverified. The CDR3 sequence is 15 residues long. Germline CDR1 is MNHEY and CDR2 is SVGEGT. The CDR3 sequence: CASSYEGGGAGELFF.

The rearrangement joins TRBV11-2 to TRBJ1-1; TCRdb designates TRBD1, a call that cannot be tested without DNA. CDR1 is SGHAT and CDR2 is FQNNGV in the germline V gene. This CDR3 is built from 15 residues. The CDR3 loop reads CASSTTRLKNTEAFF.

The chain recombines TRBV5-1 with TRBJ2-1; TCRdb gives TRBD2 as the D gene, but with no DNA this cannot be confirmed. Looked up from germline, CDR1 is SGHRS and CDR2 is YFSETQ. The CDR3 spans 16 residues. CDR3 protein: CASSLRTSGVYNEQFF. Full variable domain (outside the CDR3, taken from reference TRBV5-1 and TRBJ2-1): KAGVTQTPRYLIKTRGQQVTLSCSPISGHRSVSWYQQTPGQGLQFLFEYFSETQRNKGNFPGRFSGRQFSNSRSEMNVSTLELGDSALYLCASSLRTSGVYNEQFFGPGTRLTVL.

This chain connects TRBV12-3 or TRBV12-4 to TRBJ2-3; TCRdb calls TRBD1, which cannot be checked without DNA. This CDR3 is built from 15 residues. This chain's CDR3 is CASSLDPGQGNTQYF.

The V and J genes are TRBV7-2 and TRBJ2-1; TCRdb names TRBD1, which stays unverified in the absence of DNA. Germline loops: CDR1 SGHTA, CDR2 FQGNSA. This CDR3 is built from 14 residues. This CDR3 reads CASSLSTGTNEQFF.

The gene calls are TRBV11-2 and TRBJ2-1; TCRdb returns TRBD1, unconfirmable since there is no DNA. The CDR3 covers 14 residues. Looked up from germline, CDR1 is SGHAT and CDR2 is FQNNGV. CDR3 loop: CASSLDLWGRQQFF.

The gene calls are TRBV30 and TRBJ1-2; lacking DNA, the TRBD1 call made by TCRdb goes unchecked. CDR3 length equals 13 residues. Germline V gene data show CDR1 as GTSNPN and CDR2 as SVGIG (reference sequence). The CDR3 spells CAWSTRTGGGYTF. Drawing the rest from reference TRBV30 and TRBJ1-2, the complete variable domain is SQTIHQWPATLVQPVGSPLSLECTVEGTSNPNLYWYRQAAGRGLQLLFYSVGIGQISSEVPQNLSASRPQDRQFILSSKKLLLSDSGFYLCAWSTRTGGGYTFGSGTRLTVV.

The J gene is TRBJ2-7, the V gene TRBV5-1; TCRdb calls TRBD1, which cannot be checked without DNA. This CDR3 comprises 11 residues. Germline V gene data show CDR1 as SGHRS and CDR2 as YFSETQ. The CDR3 is CASGQGYEQYF.

The chain employs TRBV6-5 and TRBJ1-1; lacking DNA, the TRBD1 call made by TCRdb goes unchecked. The germline gives CDR1 MNHEY, CDR2 SVGAGI. The CDR3 has 13 amino acids. CDR3 protein: CASTRTGGGEAFF.

This CDR3 reads CASSFDRGVNEQFF. V is TRBV18 and J is TRBJ2-1; TCRdb's D call of TRBD1 is untestable without DNA. The CDR3 sequence is 14 residues long. Germline CDR1 is KGHSH and CDR2 is LQKENI. Together with reference TRBV18 and TRBJ2-1, the CDR3 gives the full variable domain: NAGVMQNPRHLVRRRGQEARLRCSPMKGHSHVYWYRQLPEEGLKFMVYLQKENIIDESGMPKERFSAEFPKEGPSILRIQQVVRGDSAAYFCASSFDRGVNEQFFGPGTRLTVL.

This rearrangement joins TRBV19 to TRBJ1-5; lacking DNA, the TRBD1 call made by TCRdb goes unchecked. The CDR3 is 14 residues long. Germline CDR1 reads LNHDA; CDR2 reads SQIVND (reference sequence). CDR3: CASNTGGAIQPQHF. Filled out from reference TRBV19 and TRBJ1-5, the complete variable domain reads DGGITQSPKYLFRKEGQNVTLSCEQNLNHDAMYWYRQDPGQGLRLIYYSQIVNDFQKGDIAEGYSVSREKKESFPLTVTSAQKNPTAFYLCASNTGGAIQPQHFGDGTRLSIL.

The gene calls are TRBV2 and TRBJ2-7. From germline, CDR1 is SNHLY and CDR2 FYNNEI. The length of the CDR3 is 18 residues. CDR3 region: CASSEPEAQVGASYEQYF. Full variable domain (rest looked up from reference TRBV2 and TRBJ2-7): EPEVTQTPSHQVTQMGQEVILRCVPISNHLYFYWYRQILGQKVEFLVSFYNNEISEKSEIFDDQFSVERPDGSNFTLKIRSTKLEDSAMYFCASSEPEAQVGASYEQYFGPGTRLTVT.

J is TRBJ2-1 and V is TRBV4-3; TCRdb names TRBD2, which stays unverified in the absence of DNA. Per germline, CDR1 LGHNA and CDR2 YSLEER. The CDR3 is 16 residues long. The CDR3 loop reads CASSQDWTGGHNEQFF.

The CDR3 sequence: CSASRDTNQPQHF. This chain joins TRBV20-1 and TRBJ1-5; TCRdb indicates TRBD1, and absent DNA this call remains unverified. Germline values: CDR1 DFQATT, CDR2 SNEGSKA (reference sequence). The CDR3 is made up of 13 amino acids.

V usage is TRBV6-2 or TRBV6-3 and J usage is TRBJ2-5. Germline values: CDR1 MNHEY, CDR2 SVGEGT. The CDR3 covers 14 residues. The CDR3 loop is CASSYSGVKETQYF.

The chain is built from TRBV11-2 and TRBJ2-1; the D call from TCRdb, TRBD2, cannot be confirmed without DNA. The CDR3 runs 16 residues. The germline gives CDR1 SGHAT, CDR2 FQNNGV. The chain's CDR3 is CASSLRSSGSSYEQFF.

The V gene is TRBV29-1, the J gene TRBJ2-1. CDR1 and CDR2 (germline): SQVTM, ANQGSEA. The CDR3 sequence is 13 residues long. CDR3 in amino acids: CSVVRSSYNEQFF.